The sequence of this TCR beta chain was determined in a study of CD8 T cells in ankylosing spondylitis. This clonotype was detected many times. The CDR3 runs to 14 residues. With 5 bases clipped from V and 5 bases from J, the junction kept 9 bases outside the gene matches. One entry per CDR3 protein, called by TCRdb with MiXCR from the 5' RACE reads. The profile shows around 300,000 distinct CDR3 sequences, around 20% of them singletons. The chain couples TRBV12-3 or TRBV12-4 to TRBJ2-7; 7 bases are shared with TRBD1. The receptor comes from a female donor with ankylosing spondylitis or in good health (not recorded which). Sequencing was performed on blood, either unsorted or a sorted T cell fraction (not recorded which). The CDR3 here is CASSMRQGSNEQYF. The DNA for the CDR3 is TGTGCCAGCAGTATGCGACAGGGCAGCAACGAGCAGTACTTC.